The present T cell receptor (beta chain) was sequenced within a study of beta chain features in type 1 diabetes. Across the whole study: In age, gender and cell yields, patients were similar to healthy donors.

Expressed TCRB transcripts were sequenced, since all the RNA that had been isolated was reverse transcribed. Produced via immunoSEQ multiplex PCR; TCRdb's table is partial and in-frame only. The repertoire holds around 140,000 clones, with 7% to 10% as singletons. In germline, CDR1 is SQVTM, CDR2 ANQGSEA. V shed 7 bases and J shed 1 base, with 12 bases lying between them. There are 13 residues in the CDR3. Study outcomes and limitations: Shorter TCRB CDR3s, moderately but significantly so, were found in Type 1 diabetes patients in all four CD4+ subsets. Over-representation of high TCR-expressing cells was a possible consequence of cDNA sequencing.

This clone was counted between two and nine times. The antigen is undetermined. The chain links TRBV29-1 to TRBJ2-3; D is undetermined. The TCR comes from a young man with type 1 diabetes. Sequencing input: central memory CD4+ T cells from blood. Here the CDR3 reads CSATPAGTDTQYF. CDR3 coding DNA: TGCAGCGCTACCCCTGCGGGCACAGATACGCAGTATTTT.